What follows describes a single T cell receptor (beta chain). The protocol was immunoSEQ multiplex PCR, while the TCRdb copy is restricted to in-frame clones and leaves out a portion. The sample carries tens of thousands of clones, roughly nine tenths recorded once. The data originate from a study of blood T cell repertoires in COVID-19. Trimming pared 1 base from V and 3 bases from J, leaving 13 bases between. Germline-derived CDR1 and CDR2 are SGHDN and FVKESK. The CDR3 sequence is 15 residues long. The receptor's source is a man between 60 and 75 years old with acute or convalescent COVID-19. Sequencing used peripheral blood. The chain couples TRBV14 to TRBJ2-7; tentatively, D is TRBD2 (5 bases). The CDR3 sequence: CASSQGRGPGYEQYF. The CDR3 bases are TGTGCCAGCAGCCAAGGAAGAGGGCCTGGCTACGAGCAGTACTTC.